Detailed here is one TCR beta chain. Profiled with immunoSEQ multiplex PCR; TCRdb holds only in-frame clones, not every one. The sample holds about 69,000 clones, around nine tenths seen once. The sample is drawn from a study of PD-L1 blockade in urothelial cancer. Trimming took 5 bases from V and 2 from J; bases not matched to a gene: 10. Per germline, CDR1 SGHAT and CDR2 FQNNGV. The CDR3 is 16 residues long. This chain uses TRBV11-2 with TRBJ2-5, with 8 nucleotides matching TRBD1. The sample here was PBMCs, taken around atezolizumab (anti-PD-L1) treatment. The receptor comes from a man between 60 and 70 years old with urothelial cancer. CDR3 nucleotide sequence: TGTGCCAGCAGCCCAATGGGACAGGTGCAACAAGAGACCCAGTACTTC. This translates into CASSPMGQVQQETQYF.